These 13 T cell receptor beta chains share one sample of origin, sequenced in a study of blood T cell repertoires in COVID-19. Assay: immunoSEQ multiplex PCR; the TCRdb copy retains only in-frame clones and omits some. The sample has around 170,000 clones; less than 85% are singletons. Material for sequencing was peripheral blood. All receptors come from a woman older than 75 with acute or convalescent COVID-19.

Only a few counts were recorded for this clone. The gene calls are TRBV19 and TRBJ2-1; 7 bases are shared with TRBD1. The CDR3 is 14 amino acids. Germline values: CDR1 LNHDA, CDR2 SQIVND (reference sequence). The V segment lost 6 bases and the J segment 2 bases; nucleotides outside the gene matches: 4. The CDR3 region has the DNA TGTGCCAGTAGGAGGGACAGCACCTACAATGAGCAGTTCTTC. This gives the protein CASRRDSTYNEQFF.

The chain uses TRBV11-2 and TRBJ2-1; 15 bases line up with TRBD2. Germline values: CDR1 SGHAT, CDR2 FQNNGV. V trimming: 1 base; J trimming: 4 bases; junction bases outside the gene matches: 2. The length of the CDR3 is 17 residues. The CDR3 DNA sequence: TGTGCCAGCAGCTTAGGGACTAGCGGGAGGGATTACAATGAGCAGTTCTTC. Amino acids: CASSLGTSGRDYNEQFF.

This clone was detected once. In nucleotides, the CDR3 is TGTGCCAGCACTTCAGGACAGGGAAATCAGCCCCAGCATTTT. This codes for CASTSGQGNQPQHF. This chain uses TRBV6-5 with TRBJ1-5; 8 positions match TRBD1. The CDR3 is 14 residues long. Losses at the gene ends were 7 bases for V and 4 bases for J; bases not matched to a gene: 6. The germline gives CDR1 MNHEY, CDR2 SVGAGI.

The sample holds a few counts of this clone. The chain uses TRBV6-6 and TRBJ2-3, with D possibly being TRBD2 (5 bases). From germline, CDR1 is MNHNY and CDR2 SVGAGI (reference sequence). The CDR3 is 14 residues long. V lost 8 bases and J 3 bases, leaving 15 bases between the germline ends. CDR3 amino acids: CASRDAWETDTQYF. The CDR3 nucleotides are TGTGCCAGCCGCGACGCATGGGAGACAGATACGCAGTATTTT.

CDR3 protein: CATSKGLAGEGEQYF. CDR3 in DNA: TGTGCCACCAGTAAGGGACTAGCGGGAGAGGGGGAGCAGTACTTC. V usage is TRBV24-1 and J usage is TRBJ2-7; 14 bases align to TRBD2. Germline loops: CDR1 KGHDR, CDR2 SFDVKD. The V and J ends lost 6 bases and 7 bases, in that order; junction bases with no gene match: 7. This CDR3 is 15 amino acids long.

The rearrangement uses TRBV28 and TRBJ2-7; 7 bases map to TRBD1. Looked up from germline, CDR1 is MDHEN and CDR2 is SYDVKM. The CDR3 extends over 12 amino acids. The ends lost 7 bases at V and 3 bases at J; junction bases unmatched: 3. As DNA, the CDR3 is TGTGCCAGCACGACAGGGTACTACGAGCAGTACTTC. This encodes CASTTGYYEQYF.

CDR3 nucleotide sequence: TGTGCCAGCAGCTTAGGGCTAGCGGGAAGGCACGAGCAGTTCTTC. Translation: CASSLGLAGRHEQFF. The chain combines TRBV7-9 with TRBJ2-1; 9 nucleotides match TRBD2. V dropped 1 base and J dropped 10; count of bases not matched to a gene: 8. The germline CDR1 and CDR2 sequences are SEHNR and FQNEAQ (reference sequence). This CDR3 comprises 15 residues.

This sequence joins TRBV4-2 and TRBJ2-1; 9 bases map to TRBD2. V lost 0 bases to trimming and J lost 9 bases; unmatched junction nucleotides: 12. The CDR3 loop spans 17 amino acids. Germline CDR1 reads LGHNA; CDR2 reads YNFKEQ. The CDR3 DNA follows: TGTGCCAGCAGCCAAGAAGGAGGTAGCGGGAGTAGGGGTGAGCAGTTCTTC. Translating gives CASSQEGGSGSRGEQFF.

This clone was seen only a few times. The rearrangement uses TRBV11-2 and TRBJ1-2; D ambiguous. This CDR3 region has 12 residues. Germline V gene data show CDR1 as SGHAT and CDR2 as FQNNGV. Deletions cut 5 bases from V and 8 bases from J, with 12 bases between. Here the CDR3 reads CASSPNSRGYTF. The CDR3 region has the DNA TGTGCCAGCAGCCCCAACTCACGGGGCTACACCTTC.

The genes are TRBV10-3 and TRBJ2-1, with TRBD2 matching 8 bases. The germline V gene encodes CDR1 ENHRY and CDR2 SYGVKD. V dropped 6 bases and J dropped 0; count of bases not matched to a gene: 7. The CDR3 runs to 16 residues. The CDR3 region is CAISDRTSFSYNEQFF. The DNA of the CDR3 is TGTGCCATCAGCGATCGGACTAGCTTCTCCTACAATGAGCAGTTCTTC.

The chain is built from TRBV9 and TRBJ1-1; D not resolved. This CDR3 is built from 13 residues. The ends were cut back, 0 bases at V and 5 bases at J, with 8 bases in the middle. In germline, CDR1 is SGDLS, CDR2 YYNGEE. The CDR3 here is CASSVGPETEAFF. CDR3 DNA: TGTGCCAGCAGCGTAGGTCCGGAGACTGAAGCTTTCTTT.

The CDR3 loop is CASSLGDFYNEQFF. The CDR3, as DNA: TGTGCCAGCAGTTTAGGGGACTTCTACAATGAGCAGTTCTTC. The chain carries TRBV28 and TRBJ2-1; tentatively, D is TRBD2 (6 bases). Germline-derived CDR1 and CDR2 are MDHEN and SYDVKM. This CDR3 has 14 amino acids. V shed 2 bases and J shed 3 bases, with 8 bases lying between them.

This clone was seen more than once but under ten times. The V gene is TRBV7-3, the J gene TRBJ2-2, with 7 bases aligning to TRBD2. The length of the CDR3 is 16 residues. V dropped 7 bases and J dropped 5; count of bases not matched to a gene: 13. Germline loops: CDR1 SGHTA, CDR2 FQGTGA. CDR3 nucleotide sequence: TGTGCCAGCACCCTCAGGGCGGGAGATGGTACCGGGGAGCTGTTTTTT. Its translation: CASTLRAGDGTGELFF.